These 21 T cell receptor beta chains share one sample of origin, sequenced in a study of shared clonotypes between healthy human individuals. Sequenced by immunoSEQ multiplex PCR; TCRdb stores in-frame clones only, minus some. The sample has about 2.2 million clones; around 93% are singletons. Naive CD8 cells were CD45RO-negative, positively selected for CCR7, excluding terminally differentiated effector memory CD45RA+ cells. The source material was naive CD8+ T cells from PBMCs. These receptor sequences come from a young man in good health. Some clones in this sample may be carry-over from other donors' samples.

The chain employs TRBV7-6 and TRBJ2-1, with no clear D. The CDR3 length is 13 residues. Trimming left V 5 bases short and J 7 bases short, with 12 bases between. CDR1 and CDR2 (germline): SGHVS, FNYEAQ. This CDR3 reads CASSPTYSNEQFF. CDR3 DNA sequence: TGTGCCAGCAGCCCGACCTATAGTAATGAGCAGTTCTTC.

The V gene is TRBV27, the J gene TRBJ2-1, with 8 bases matching TRBD1. Trimming cost V 3 bases and J 5 bases; bases outside gene matches: 9. Germline V gives CDR1 MNHEY, CDR2 SMNVEV (reference sequence). This CDR3 region has 16 residues. CDR3 protein: CASSLVQARGHNEQFF. DNA of the CDR3: TGTGCCAGCAGTTTGGTTCAAGCCAGGGGGCACAATGAGCAGTTCTTC.

The gene calls are TRBV5-1 and TRBJ1-2; D not certain. CDR1 is SGHRS, CDR2 YFSETQ, per germline. This CDR3 contains 13 residues. The V gene lost 4 bases and the J gene lost 4 bases, with 11 bases spanning the gap. The CDR3 DNA sequence: TGCGCCAGCAGCCTGAGGGAGCTCTATGGCTACACCTTC. This codes for CASSLRELYGYTF.

The table lists this clone with a count of one. The V and J genes are TRBV27 and TRBJ2-7; 7 bases are a match to TRBD1. The CDR3 consists of 14 residues. The V and J ends lost 5 bases and 6 bases, in that order; junction bases with no gene match: 10. Germline assignment: CDR1 MNHEY and CDR2 SMNVEV (reference sequence). The CDR3 DNA reads TGTGCCAGCAGTCCCCTCTCCTACAGGGGCGAGCAGTACTTC. Protein sequence: CASSPLSYRGEQYF.

V and J are TRBV19 and TRBJ2-7, with 9 bases that match TRBD1. The V gene end was trimmed by 4 bases and the J gene end by 1 base; junction bases not matched to a gene: 5. CDR1 LNHDA and CDR2 SQIVND come from the germline V gene (reference sequence). This CDR3 region has 15 residues. As DNA, the CDR3 is TGTGCCAGTAGTACGGGACAGGGAGCATCCTACGAGCAGTACTTC. Translating gives CASSTGQGASYEQYF. Full variable domain (missing parts from reference TRBV19 and TRBJ2-7): DGGITQSPKYLFRKEGQNVTLSCEQNLNHDAMYWYRQDPGQGLRLIYYSQIVNDFQKGDIAEGYSVSREKKESFPLTVTSAQKNPTAFYLCASSTGQGASYEQYFGPGTRLTVT.

The chain joins TRBV10-2 to TRBJ2-7, with TRBD2 identical over 11 bases. The CDR3 is made up of 15 amino acids. The V segment lost 6 bases and the J segment 2 bases; nucleotides outside the gene matches: 6. The germline CDR1 and CDR2 sequences are WSHSY and SAAADI. The CDR3 sequence is CASSPGTSGPYEQYF. The CDR3 DNA sequence: TGCGCCAGCAGCCCAGGGACTAGCGGCCCCTACGAGCAGTACTTC.

This chain connects TRBV5-5 to TRBJ1-5; weak D call: TRBD1 (5 bases). Trimming removed 1 base at V and 2 bases at J, with 25 bases between. CDR3 size: 20 residues. Germline CDR1 SGHKS, CDR2 YYEKEE (reference sequence). The CDR3 bases are TGTGCCAGCAGCTTGAGCTACCGGGACCCGGGCGTGGTCGGCAATCAGCCCCAGCATTTT. It is translated as CASSLSYRDPGVVGNQPQHF.

This sequence joins TRBV11-2 and TRBJ2-5; possible D gene TRBD1, 6 bases. V was trimmed by 0 bases and J by 10 bases, leaving 12 bases between them. From germline, CDR1 is SGHAT and CDR2 FQNNGV. This CDR3 has 13 residues. The DNA for the CDR3 is TGTGCCAGCAGCTTAGACAGGGGTTGGGTCCAGTACTTC. This codes for CASSLDRGWVQYF.

The V call is TRBV7-9, the J call TRBJ2-2, with TRBD1 identical over 7 bases. This CDR3 has 15 residues. The V and J ends lost 10 bases and 0 bases, in that order; junction bases with no gene match: 8. The germline CDR1 and CDR2 sequences are SEHNR and FQNEAQ (reference sequence). For the CDR3, the DNA is TGTGCCACTCCCCCGGGGACAGCGAACACCGGGGAGCTGTTTTTT. Amino acids: CATPPGTANTGELFF.

The chain couples TRBV7-8 to TRBJ1-4; possibly TRBD1 for D (5 bases). The CDR3 has 14 amino acids. V lost 5 bases and J 4 bases, leaving 11 bases between the germline ends. Germline values: CDR1 SGHVS, CDR2 FQNEAQ. CDR3 loop: CASSRGRSNEKLFF. The CDR3 coding sequence is TGTGCCAGCAGCCGGGGACGGAGTAATGAAAAACTGTTTTTT.

The chain joins TRBV2 to TRBJ2-1, with 7 bases fitting TRBD2. The germline V gene has CDR1 SNHLY and CDR2 FYNNEI. J gave up 3 bases and V 8 bases, and 4 bases lay outside the gene matches. This CDR3 comprises 13 residues. DNA for the CDR3: TGTGCCAGCGCGGGCGGGAGCTACAATGAGCAGTTCTTC. This translates into CASAGGSYNEQFF.

The chain has TRBV28 and TRBJ2-7; D is unresolved. CDR1 and CDR2 from the germline V gene are MDHEN and SYDVKM. This CDR3 has 12 amino acids. Trimming removed 3 bases from V and 6 bases from J, with 9 bases in between. Written as DNA, the CDR3 is TGTGCCAGCAGTTTCTCCCCTGGCGAGCAGTACTTC. The encoded protein is CASSFSPGEQYF.

The J gene is TRBJ2-1, the V gene TRBV7-8, with D uncertain. CDR1 and CDR2 (germline): SGHVS, FQNEAQ. The length of the CDR3 is 12 residues. Trimming removed 5 bases at V and 9 bases at J, with 11 bases between. Here the CDR3 reads CASSPTSSEQFF. The CDR3 coding sequence is TGTGCCAGCAGCCCCACCAGTAGTGAGCAGTTCTTC. Supplemented by reference TRBV7-8 and TRBJ2-1, the full variable domain reads GAGVSQSPRYKVAKRGQDVALRCDPISGHVSLFWYQQALGQGPEFLTYFQNEAQLDKSGLPSDRFFAERPEGSVSTLKIQRTQQEDSAVYLCASSPTSSEQFFGPGTRLTVL.

The V gene is TRBV6-5, the J gene TRBJ1-2; D is perhaps TRBD1 (6 bases). V was cut by 0 bases and J by 4 bases, with 12 bases left in between. This CDR3 comprises 15 residues. CDR1 is MNHEY and CDR2 is SVGAGI in the germline V gene. CDR3 sequence: CASSYSISGVYGYTF. DNA of the CDR3: TGTGCCAGCAGTTACTCCATTTCAGGGGTCTATGGCTACACCTTC.

V gene TRBV7-8 combines with J gene TRBJ2-6; a weak D match, TRBD2 (6 bases). Trimming cost V 6 bases and J 0 bases, with 6 bases left between them. The CDR3 is 14 residues long. CDR1 and CDR2 (germline): SGHVS, FQNEAQ. The CDR3 DNA is TGTGCCAGCAGGGAGGGCTCTGGGGCCAACGTCCTGACTTTC. It is translated as CASREGSGANVLTF.

Comment on this clone: The identical CDR3 is also encoded by other nucleotide sequences in the sample. This rearrangement joins TRBV27 to TRBJ2-7; no definite D call. Per the germline V gene, CDR1 is MNHEY and CDR2 is SMNVEV (reference sequence). Trimming removed 4 bases from V and 0 bases from J, with 4 bases in between. The length of the CDR3 is 12 residues. The CDR3 region is CASSSSSYEQYF. Written as DNA, the CDR3 is TGTGCCAGCAGTTCTTCCTCCTACGAGCAGTACTTC.

The chain uses TRBV27 and TRBJ2-3; 8 nucleotides align to TRBD2. Unmatched junction bases numbered 8, after V lost 5 bases and J lost 1 base. CDR1 and CDR2 from the germline V gene are MNHEY and SMNVEV (reference sequence). The CDR3 is made up of 16 amino acids. CDR3 residues: CASSPLMGLGTDTQYF. The DNA for the CDR3 is TGTGCCAGCAGTCCTCTCATGGGACTAGGCACAGATACGCAGTATTTT.

The chain uses TRBV7-9 and TRBJ1-4, with D perhaps TRBD1 (5 bases). Trimming stripped 4 bases from V and 8 bases from J, with 14 bases between. There are 14 residues in the CDR3. Germline V gene data show CDR1 as SEHNR and CDR2 as FQNEAQ (reference sequence). CDR3 sequence (DNA): TGTGCCAGCAGCTCTCCCGGGACCGAAGAAAAACTGTTTTTT. Translation: CASSSPGTEEKLFF.

CDR3 coding DNA: TGTGCCAGCAGAACCCTGGGCGGCGACAATGAGCAGTTCTTC. It yields the protein CASRTLGGDNEQFF. The chain recombines TRBV28 with TRBJ2-1, with no clear D. Per germline, CDR1 MDHEN and CDR2 SYDVKM. CDR3 size: 14 residues. Trimming left V 6 bases short and J 5 bases short, with 14 bases between.

The V and J genes are TRBV6-8 and TRBJ1-2; D possibly corresponds to TRBD1 (5 bases). Germline V CDR1 and CDR2: MNHGY, SAAAGT. This CDR3 has 15 residues. V lost 6 bases and J 4 bases, leaving 18 bases between the germline ends. DNA of the CDR3: TGTGCCAGCAGACCGATAGGGGCTAGTATCTATGGCTACACCTTC. Its translation: CASRPIGASIYGYTF.

This rearrangement joins TRBV7-9 to TRBJ2-1, with D maybe TRBD2 (6 bases). Germline CDR1 SEHNR, CDR2 FQNEAQ (reference sequence). The CDR3 is made up of 13 amino acids. Trimming took 6 bases from V and 9 from J, leaving 15 bases between them. CDR3 bases: TGTGCCAGCAGAAATCGACTAGACGGTGAGCAGTTCTTC. Its translation is CASRNRLDGEQFF.